These T cell receptor beta chains were read from a single sample in a study of CD8 T cells in ankylosing spondylitis. Via MiXCR, TCRdb re-called the 5' RACE reads, giving one row per CDR3 protein. The table has 800,000 to 900,000 distinct CDR3 sequences, 10% to 15% seen once; the top ten hold just over 0.5%. Source material: blood, either unsorted or a sorted T cell fraction (not recorded which). The receptors derive from a male donor with ankylosing spondylitis. The CDR3 runs from the conserved cysteine through the conserved F or W. The order of the fields is D gene, J gene, CDR3 length, V gene, clone size, CDR3 protein, CDR3 DNA. A D gene is named only where the DNA matches it firmly. A row's size may be missing; if present it is once, few, many or a size class.

NA | TRBJ2-2 | 13 | TRBV5-1 | many | CASSEGYTGELFF | TGCGCCAGCAGCGAGGGGTACACCGGGGAGCTGTTTTTT
TRBD1 | TRBJ1-2 | 17 | TRBV25-1 | many | CASELGDRGPSNYGYTF | TGTGCCAGCGAGTTAGGGGACAGGGGTCCGTCTAACTATGGCTACACCTTC
TRBD1 | TRBJ1-1 | 15 | TRBV2 | many | CASSELRTGITEAFF | TGTGCCAGCAGTGAATTACGGACAGGGATCACTGAAGCTTTCTTT
NA | TRBJ1-5 | 15 | TRBV20-1 | many | CSAREWRARNQPQHF | TGCAGTGCTAGAGAATGGAGGGCGCGCAATCAGCCCCAGCATTTT
TRBD1 | TRBJ2-1 | 13 | TRBV20-1 | few | CSAPDRGLEEQFF | TGCAGTGCACCCGACAGGGGGCTGGAGGAGCAGTTCTTC
TRBD1 | TRBJ1-4 | 15 | TRBV4-3 | few | CASSQDPTGVEKLFF | TGCGCCAGCAGCCAAGATCCGACAGGGGTCGAAAAACTGTTTTTT
NA | TRBJ2-7 | 14 | TRBV4-2 | few | CASSQEQGRDEQYF | TGTGCCAGCAGCCAAGAACAGGGGAGGGACGAGCAGTACTTC
NA | TRBJ2-3 | 13 | TRBV4-3 | many | CASSQVSTDTQYF | TGCGCCAGCAGCCAAGTTAGCACAGATACGCAGTATTTT
NA | TRBJ1-1 | 12 | TRBV20-1 | few | CSAQEGFTEAFF | TGCAGTGCACAGGAGGGGTTCACTGAAGCTTTCTTT
TRBD1 | TRBJ1-1 | 15 | TRBV10-3 | NA | CAISLSGTGDTEAFF | TGTGCCATCAGTCTCTCCGGGACAGGGGACACTGAAGCTTTCTTT
NA | TRBJ1-2 | 11 | TRBV6-4 | few | CASSDTKGYTF | TGTGCCAGCAGTGATACGAAGGGCTACACCTTC
NA | TRBJ1-2 | 13 | TRBV20-1 | few | CSARSHTLYGYTF | TGCAGTGCTAGGAGCCATACCCTCTATGGCTACACCTTC
NA | TRBJ1-3 | 16 | TRBV6-5 | once | CASSYSVQGSGNTIYF | TGTGCCAGCAGTTACTCGGTACAGGGCTCTGGAAACACCATATATTTT
TRBD2 | TRBJ2-5 | 17 | TRBV27 | NA | CASSLRVGTSEQETQYF | TGTGCCAGCAGTTTAAGGGTGGGGACTAGCGAACAAGAGACCCAGTACTTC
TRBD1 | TRBJ1-4 | 15 | TRBV25-1 | NA | CASSRQGHGDEKLFF | TGTGCCAGCAGTCGACAGGGACACGGGGATGAAAAACTGTTTTTT
TRBD2 | TRBJ2-7 | 16 | TRBV4-3 | NA | CASSQGLAYSSYEQYF | TGCGCCAGCAGCCAGGGACTAGCTTACTCGTCCTACGAGCAGTACTTC
NA | TRBJ2-1 | 15 | TRBV6-2/TRBV6-3 | NA | CASSYTGSAYNEQFF | TGTGCCAGCAGTTATACAGGGTCGGCCTACAATGAGCAGTTCTTC
NA | TRBJ2-3 | 14 | TRBV29-1 | NA | CSATHVTGSYTQYF | TGCAGCGCGACCCATGTTACAGGGTCTTATACGCAGTATTTT
TRBD1 | TRBJ1-2 | 14 | TRBV12-3/TRBV12-4 | NA | CASSTGTVMYGYTF | TGTGCCAGCAGCACCGGGACAGTGATGTATGGCTACACCTTC
NA | TRBJ2-3 | 14 | TRBV30 | NA | CAWRSAASTDTQYF | TGTGCCTGGAGGTCCGCGGCTAGCACAGATACGCAGTATTTT
TRBD1 | TRBJ1-2 | 13 | TRBV12-3/TRBV12-4 | few | CASSSRTGTGYTF | TGTGCCAGCAGTTCACGGACAGGGACAGGCTACACCTTC
NA | TRBJ2-3 | 12 | TRBV7-3 | few | CASSLPGNTQYF | TGTGCCAGCAGCTTACCAGGAAATACGCAGTATTTT
NA | TRBJ2-3 | 13 | TRBV29-1 | NA | CSVAQGPTDTQYF | TGCAGCGTTGCTCAGGGCCCGACAGATACGCAGTATTTT
TRBD2 | TRBJ2-2 | 15 | TRBV5-5 | many | CASRLAGVGTGELFF | TGTGCCAGCAGACTAGCGGGAGTTGGTACCGGGGAGCTGTTTTTT
NA | TRBJ2-3 | 15 | TRBV20-1 | NA | CSARDLLGHTDTQYF | TGCAGTGCTAGAGATCTCTTAGGACACACAGATACGCAGTATTTT
NA | TRBJ2-7 | 14 | TRBV20-1 | NA | CSATLWGRFDEQYF | TGCAGTGCTACCCTTTGGGGTCGTTTCGACGAGCAGTACTTC
TRBD1 | TRBJ1-2 | 14 | TRBV7-9 | many | CASSPGQDLYGYTF | TGTGCCAGCAGCCCTGGACAGGATCTCTATGGCTACACCTTC
NA | TRBJ2-1 | 15 | TRBV11-1 | NA | CASSLGQSPYNEQFF | TGTGCCAGCAGCTTAGGACAGTCCCCCTACAATGAGCAGTTCTTC
TRBD1 | TRBJ2-5 | 17 | TRBV6-5 | NA | CASSYPSGQGRGETQYF | TGTGCCAGCAGTTACCCTTCGGGACAGGGGAGAGGAGAGACCCAGTACTTC
TRBD1 | TRBJ1-1 | 14 | TRBV2 | few | CASRDRWGSTEAFF | TGTGCCAGCAGGGACAGGTGGGGGAGCACTGAAGCTTTCTTT
NA | TRBJ2-7 | 15 | TRBV5-1 | few | CASSVSGSQGLEQYF | TGCGCCAGCAGCGTCTCAGGTTCCCAGGGCCTCGAGCAGTACTTC
NA | TRBJ1-2 | 13 | TRBV18 | few | CASSPPGRVSYTF | TGTGCCAGCTCACCACCAGGCAGGGTGAGCTACACCTTC
TRBD2 | TRBJ2-3 | 14 | TRBV7-9 | few | CASDRAGGPDTQYF | TGTGCCAGCGATAGGGCGGGGGGGCCGGATACGCAGTATTTT
TRBD1 | TRBJ2-7 | 14 | TRBV6-1 | NA | CASRRGQTKDEQYF | TGTGCCAGCAGAAGGGGACAGACCAAAGACGAGCAGTACTTC
NA | TRBJ2-5 | 15 | TRBV6-5 | few | CASSYGTDSVETQYF | TGTGCCAGCAGTTATGGGACCGACAGCGTAGAGACCCAGTACTTC
NA | TRBJ2-7 | 19 | TRBV18 | few | CASSPPSRRNILGAYEQYF | TGTGCCAGCTCACCACCTTCCAGAAGAAATATCCTCGGGGCCTACGAGCAGTACTTC
NA | TRBJ1-1 | 13 | TRBV7-2 | many | CASSQRTNTEAFF | TGTGCCAGCAGCCAGCGGACGAACACTGAAGCTTTCTTT
TRBD1 | TRBJ2-4 | 17 | TRBV2 | few | CASSVYRTGLAKNIQYF | TGTGCCAGCAGTGTATACAGGACAGGGTTAGCCAAAAACATTCAGTACTTC
TRBD2 | TRBJ2-1 | 15 | TRBV6-1 | NA | CASSMGWRGGNEQFF | TGTGCCAGCAGCATGGGGTGGCGGGGGGGCAATGAGCAGTTCTTC
NA | TRBJ2-3 | 15 | TRBV12-3/TRBV12-4 | NA | CASSFWGREVRTQYF | TGTGCCAGCAGTTTCTGGGGCAGGGAAGTGCGTACGCAGTATTTT
TRBD1 | TRBJ2-1 | 15 | TRBV7-2 | NA | CASSRDSISYNEQFF | TGTGCCAGCAGCCGGGACAGTATCTCCTACAATGAGCAGTTCTTC
TRBD1 | TRBJ1-1 | 14 | TRBV5-1 | few | CASSSGTGDTEAFF | TGCGCCAGCAGCTCCGGGACAGGGGACACTGAAGCTTTCTTT
TRBD1 | TRBJ2-3 | 15 | TRBV9 | many | CASSFRQGFTDTQYF | TGTGCCAGCAGTTTCCGACAGGGATTCACAGATACGCAGTATTTT
NA | TRBJ1-5 | 16 | TRBV4-1 | few | CASSRGDPGSNQPQHF | TGCGCCAGCAGCCGAGGGGATCCCGGGAGCAATCAGCCCCAGCATTTT
TRBD1 | TRBJ2-2 | 17 | TRBV7-2 | few | CASSSKAGTGITGELFF | TGTGCCAGCAGCTCAAAAGCCGGGACAGGGATCACCGGGGAGCTGTTTTTT
NA | TRBJ1-2 | 12 | TRBV6-2/TRBV6-3 | few | CASGEQAYGYTF | TGTGCCAGCGGGGAACAGGCTTATGGCTACACCTTC
NA | TRBJ2-5 | 19 | TRBV5-1 | few | CASSYSLALPGQNMGTQYF | TGCGCCAGCAGCTACTCCTTAGCCTTACCCGGCCAAAATATGGGGACCCAGTACTTC
NA | TRBJ1-1 | 15 | TRBV9 | NA | CASSPRAYTDTEAFF | TGTGCCAGCAGCCCACGGGCGTATACGGACACTGAAGCTTTCTTT
NA | TRBJ2-2 | 14 | TRBV11-2 | NA | CASSSRGDTGELFF | TGTGCCAGCAGCTCGAGAGGAGACACCGGGGAGCTGTTTTTT
NA | TRBJ1-5 | 14 | TRBV5-1 | few | CASSTEGAGQPQHF | TGCGCCAGCAGCACCGAAGGCGCGGGTCAGCCCCAGCATTTT
TRBD1 | TRBJ1-6 | 15 | TRBV7-3 | few | CASSPGQGIGSPLHF | TGTGCCAGCAGCCCGGGACAGGGAATTGGGTCACCCCTCCACTTT
NA | TRBJ2-3 | 14 | TRBV7-2 | NA | CASIPRSRTDTQYF | TGTGCCAGCATCCCGAGGTCCCGCACAGATACGCAGTATTTT
NA | TRBJ1-5 | 14 | TRBV6-2/TRBV6-3 | NA | CASSHDGGRQPQHF | TGTGCCAGCAGCCACGACGGGGGCAGGCAGCCCCAGCATTTT
TRBD2 | TRBJ2-1 | 15 | TRBV28 | NA | CASSPGAGDYNEQFF | TGTGCCAGCAGCCCTGGTGCGGGAGACTACAATGAGCAGTTCTTC
NA | TRBJ2-6 | 13 | TRBV10-3 | few | CAIMGAGANVLTF | TGTGCCATCATGGGGGCTGGGGCCAACGTCCTGACTTTC